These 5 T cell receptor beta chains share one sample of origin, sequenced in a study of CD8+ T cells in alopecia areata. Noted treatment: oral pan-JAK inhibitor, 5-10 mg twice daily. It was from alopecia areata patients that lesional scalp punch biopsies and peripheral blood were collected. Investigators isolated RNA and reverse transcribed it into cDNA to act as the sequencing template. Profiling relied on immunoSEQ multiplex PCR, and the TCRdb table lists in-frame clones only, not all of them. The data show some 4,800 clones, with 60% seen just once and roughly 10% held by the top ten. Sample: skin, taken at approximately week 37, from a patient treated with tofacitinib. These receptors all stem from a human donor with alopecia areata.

The CDR3 sequence: CASSPRVDFEEQFF. CDR3 DNA: TGTGCCAGCAGCCCCCGGGTCGATTTCGAGGAGCAGTTCTTC. The chain combines TRBV9 with TRBJ2-1; no clear D. V lost 4 bases and J 10 bases, leaving 18 bases between the germline ends. This CDR3 has 14 amino acids. The germline V gene encodes CDR1 SGDLS and CDR2 YYNGEE.

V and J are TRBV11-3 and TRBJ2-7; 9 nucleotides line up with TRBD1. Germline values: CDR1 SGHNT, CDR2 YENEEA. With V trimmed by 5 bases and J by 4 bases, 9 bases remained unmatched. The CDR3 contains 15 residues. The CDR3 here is CASSLAGTGSYEQYF. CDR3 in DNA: TGTGCCAGCAGCCTTGCCGGGACAGGGAGTTACGAGCAGTACTTC.

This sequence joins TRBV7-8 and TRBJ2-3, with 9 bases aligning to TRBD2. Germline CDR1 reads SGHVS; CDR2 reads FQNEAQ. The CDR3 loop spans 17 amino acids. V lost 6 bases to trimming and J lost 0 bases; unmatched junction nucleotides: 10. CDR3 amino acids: CASSWSRLAASTDTQYF. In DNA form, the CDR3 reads TGTGCCAGCAGTTGGAGCCGACTAGCGGCTAGCACAGATACGCAGTATTTT.

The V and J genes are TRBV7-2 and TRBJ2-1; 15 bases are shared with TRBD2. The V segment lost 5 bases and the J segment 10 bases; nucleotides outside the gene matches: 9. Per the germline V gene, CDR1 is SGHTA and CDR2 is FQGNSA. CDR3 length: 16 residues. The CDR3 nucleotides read TGTGCCAGCAGCCCTGGGACTAGCGGGAGGACGGGGGAGCAGTTCTTC. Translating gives CASSPGTSGRTGEQFF.

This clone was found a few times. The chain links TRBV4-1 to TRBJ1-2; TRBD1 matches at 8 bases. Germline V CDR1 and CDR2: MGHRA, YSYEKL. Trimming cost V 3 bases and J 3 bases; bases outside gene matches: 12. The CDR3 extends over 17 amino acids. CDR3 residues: CASSHLAPGQVDYGYTF. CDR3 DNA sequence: TGCGCCAGCAGCCATTTAGCTCCGGGACAGGTGGACTATGGCTACACCTTC.